The 5 T cell receptor beta chains given below trace back to one sample, sequenced in a study. TCRdb re-called the reads through MiXCR, storing one row per CDR3 protein. The sample carries more than 5,500 distinct CDR3 sequences, over 30% recorded once. The sequenced sample consisted of blood. The origin of the receptors is a human donor.

By share, this clonotype counts as medium-sized. This chain joins TRBV28 and TRBJ2-2; 8 bases are shared with TRBD2. Germline V gene data show CDR1 as MDHEN and CDR2 as SYDVKM. The trim removed 5 bases at V and 3 bases at J, leaving 2 bases unmatched. This CDR3 comprises 14 residues. As DNA, the CDR3 is TGTGCCAGCAGTCCCGGGGGGGACACCGGGGAGCTGTTTTTT. It encodes CASSPGGDTGELFF.

A word on this clonotype: One end of the junction fails to match germline, which may point to a read error. The chain carries TRBV7-3 and TRBJ2-5; possibly TRBD2 for D (5 bases). Germline lookup yields CDR1 SGHTA and CDR2 FQGTGA. This CDR3 is built from 14 residues. Here the CDR3 DNA reads TGTGCCAACAGCTTAGAGGGAGTAAAAGAGACCCAGTACTTC. The encoded protein is CANSLEGVKETQYF.

This clonotype is medium-sized in the sample. The CDR3 nucleotides are TGTGCCAGCAGCCAACATTTGGACAGTGAAGCTTTCTTT. Its protein is CASSQHLDSEAFF. The chain is built from TRBV14 and TRBJ1-1, with D maybe TRBD1 (6 bases). The CDR3 covers 13 residues. CDR1 and CDR2 from the germline V gene are SGHDN and FVKESK. V lost 2 bases and J 7 bases, leaving 11 bases between the germline ends.

The sample holds many counts of this clonotype. The V gene is TRBV4-2, the J gene TRBJ2-2; no clear D. CDR1 LGHNA and CDR2 YNFKEQ come from the germline V gene. Trimming stripped 0 bases from V and 6 bases from J, with 17 bases between. There are 17 residues in the CDR3. The CDR3 reads CASSQEWSTASPGELFF. The CDR3 DNA sequence: TGTGCCAGCAGCCAAGAATGGTCAACCGCAAGCCCCGGGGAGCTGTTTTTT.

Concerning this clonotype: This may arise from a read error, as a much more abundant clone is one base away. The chain joins TRBV29-1 to TRBJ1-2; no definite D call. This CDR3 is 14 amino acids long. The V and J ends lost 1 base and 5 bases respectively, with 14 bases between them. CDR1 and CDR2 from the germline V gene are SQVTM and ANQGSEA. The CDR3 DNA reads as TGCAGCGTTGAAGGCGGGGAACTTAAATATGGCTACACCTTC. This codes for CSVEGGELKYGYTF.